These T cell receptor beta chains were read from a single sample in a study of blood T cell repertoires in COVID-19. Only in-frame clones appear in the TCRdb table, and some are missing; sequencing was by immunoSEQ multiplex PCR. The sample lists about 270,000 clones, 88% occurring once. The sample consisted of PBMCs or T cells enriched from blood (not recorded which). The receptors come from a woman aged 30 to 39 who had recovered from COVID-19. CDR3s include the opening cysteine and the closing phenylalanine or tryptophan. Fields, in order: clone size, V gene, J gene, D gene, CDR3 DNA, CDR3 protein. A D gene is named only where the DNA matches it firmly. The size of a clone is reported for some rows only, either as once, few or many, or as a class for expanded clones.

>.|TRBV6-5|TRBJ2-2|.
TGTGCCAGCAGTACAAGCACCGGGGAGCTGTTTTTT
CASSTSTGELFF
>.|TRBV4-1|TRBJ1-5|.
TGCGCCAGCAGCCATATTATGGGAGTTCGCAATCAGCCCCAGCATTTT
CASSHIMGVRNQPQHF
>.|TRBV7-9|TRBJ2-5|TRBD1
TGTGCCAGCAGTTTGAACCGAGACAGGGGGCGAAAGTACTTC
CASSLNRDRGRKYF
>once|TRBV7-3|TRBJ2-5|TRBD1
TGTGCCAGCAGGTCGGGGACAGTAGCTTCGACCCAGTACTTC
CASRSGTVASTQYF
>.|TRBV4-1|TRBJ2-1|.
TGCGCCAGCAGCCAATCAAGCCGTCGATACAATGAGCAGTTCTTC
CASSQSSRRYNEQFF
>once|TRBV30|TRBJ2-7|.
TGTGCCTGGAGTGGCCGGGGGAGTTTTTCCTACTTC
CAWSGRGSFSYF
>.|TRBV5-1|TRBJ1-1|.
TGCGCCAGCAGCTTTAGGGACAATGAAGCTTTCTTT
CASSFRDNEAFF
>.|TRBV29-1|TRBJ1-1|.
TGCAGCGTAACAGGGATGGTCACTGAAGCTTTCTTT
CSVTGMVTEAFF
>.|TRBV7-8|TRBJ2-7|.
TGTGCCAGCAGCCGCCGGGGCAGGGGCCGGCCATACGAGCAGTACTTC
CASSRRGRGRPYEQYF
>.|TRBV10-1|TRBJ2-7|TRBD1
TGCGCCAGCAGTAAGGGACAGGGCAGATCCTCCTACGAGCAGTACTTC
CASSKGQGRSSYEQYF
>.|TRBV18|TRBJ1-2|.
TGTGCCAGCTCACCCACGGCGGGGAGAGGCCTTTCTGGCTACACCTTC
CASSPTAGRGLSGYTF
>.|TRBV2|TRBJ1-3|TRBD1
TGTGCCAGCAGGAGAGACAGGGGGAGCTCTGGAAACACCATATATTTT
CASRRDRGSSGNTIYF
>.|TRBV7-8|TRBJ1-6|.
TGTGCCAGCAGCTTAATGCGGGTAGGGAATTCACCCCTCCACTTT
CASSLMRVGNSPLHF
>.|TRBV9|TRBJ1-2|TRBD1
TGTGCCAGCAGCGATACGACAGGGGTGGACTATGGCTACACCTTC
CASSDTTGVDYGYTF
>.|TRBV6-4|TRBJ2-7|.
TGTGCCAGCAGGGAAGACAGACATTGGGACTACGAGCAGTACTTC
CASREDRHWDYEQYF
>.|TRBV28|TRBJ1-3|.
TGTGCCAGCAGCCGTCTGAGGAACACCATATATTTT
CASSRLRNTIYF
>.|TRBV5-5|TRBJ2-7|TRBD1
TGTGCCAGCAGAGTAATCCCGGGACAGTCCTACGAGCAGTACTTC
CASRVIPGQSYEQYF
>.|TRBV28|TRBJ2-7|.
TGTGCCAGCAGTTTATATGGGGGGGCGTACGAGCAGTACTTC
CASSLYGGAYEQYF
>.|TRBV27|TRBJ2-5|TRBD1
TGTGCCAGCAGTTTACGACAGGGCCAAGAGACCCAGTACTTC
CASSLRQGQETQYF
>.|TRBV20-1|TRBJ1-1|.
TGCAGTGCTAGTGCGCGGGGAACTGAAGCTTTCTTT
CSASARGTEAFF
>.|TRBV12-3/TRBV12-4|TRBJ2-7|.
TGTGCCAGCAGTTTGTTGGGGAGCTCCGAGCAGTACTTC
CASSLLGSSEQYF
>.|TRBV18|TRBJ1-3|TRBD1
TGTGCCAGCTCACCGTACGCAGCGGACAGGGGGATCTTCGGGGGAAACACCATATATTTT
CASSPYAADRGIFGGNTIYF
>.|TRBV28|TRBJ1-2|.
TGTGCCAGCAGTTTCCTCGGACAGCCACCTAACTATGGCTACACCTTC
CASSFLGQPPNYGYTF
>.|TRBV5-1|TRBJ2-5|.
TGCGCCAGCAGCTTGGCTCCAGGGCCAGGGGAGACCCAGTACTTC
CASSLAPGPGETQYF
>.|TRBV5-1|TRBJ2-5|TRBD2
TGCGCCAGCAGCTTGGCGGGAGGAATCCAAGAGACCCAGTACTTC
CASSLAGGIQETQYF
>once|TRBV19|TRBJ1-3|.
TGTGCCAGTAGTATACCCGCGGTCCCTGGAAACACCATATATTTT
CASSIPAVPGNTIYF
>.|TRBV27|TRBJ2-7|TRBD2
TGTGCCAGCAGTCCCCGACTAGCGGACTACGAGCAGTACTTC
CASSPRLADYEQYF
>.|TRBV5-5|TRBJ2-7|.
TGTGCCAGCAGCTTGGAGCAGGGACTTTCCTACGAGCAGTACTTC
CASSLEQGLSYEQYF
>.|TRBV10-3|TRBJ1-2|.
TGTGCCATCAGTGAACCCTTACAGGGCCCAACTTATGGCTACACCTTC
CAISEPLQGPTYGYTF
>.|TRBV2|TRBJ1-1|TRBD1
TGTGCCACAGGACAGGGTGGGAACAGGGTTGAAGCTTTCTTT
CATGQGGNRVEAFF
>.|TRBV27|TRBJ2-7|.
TGTGCCAGCAGTTTATCGATCCAAACTTACTCCTACGAGCAGTACTTC
CASSLSIQTYSYEQYF